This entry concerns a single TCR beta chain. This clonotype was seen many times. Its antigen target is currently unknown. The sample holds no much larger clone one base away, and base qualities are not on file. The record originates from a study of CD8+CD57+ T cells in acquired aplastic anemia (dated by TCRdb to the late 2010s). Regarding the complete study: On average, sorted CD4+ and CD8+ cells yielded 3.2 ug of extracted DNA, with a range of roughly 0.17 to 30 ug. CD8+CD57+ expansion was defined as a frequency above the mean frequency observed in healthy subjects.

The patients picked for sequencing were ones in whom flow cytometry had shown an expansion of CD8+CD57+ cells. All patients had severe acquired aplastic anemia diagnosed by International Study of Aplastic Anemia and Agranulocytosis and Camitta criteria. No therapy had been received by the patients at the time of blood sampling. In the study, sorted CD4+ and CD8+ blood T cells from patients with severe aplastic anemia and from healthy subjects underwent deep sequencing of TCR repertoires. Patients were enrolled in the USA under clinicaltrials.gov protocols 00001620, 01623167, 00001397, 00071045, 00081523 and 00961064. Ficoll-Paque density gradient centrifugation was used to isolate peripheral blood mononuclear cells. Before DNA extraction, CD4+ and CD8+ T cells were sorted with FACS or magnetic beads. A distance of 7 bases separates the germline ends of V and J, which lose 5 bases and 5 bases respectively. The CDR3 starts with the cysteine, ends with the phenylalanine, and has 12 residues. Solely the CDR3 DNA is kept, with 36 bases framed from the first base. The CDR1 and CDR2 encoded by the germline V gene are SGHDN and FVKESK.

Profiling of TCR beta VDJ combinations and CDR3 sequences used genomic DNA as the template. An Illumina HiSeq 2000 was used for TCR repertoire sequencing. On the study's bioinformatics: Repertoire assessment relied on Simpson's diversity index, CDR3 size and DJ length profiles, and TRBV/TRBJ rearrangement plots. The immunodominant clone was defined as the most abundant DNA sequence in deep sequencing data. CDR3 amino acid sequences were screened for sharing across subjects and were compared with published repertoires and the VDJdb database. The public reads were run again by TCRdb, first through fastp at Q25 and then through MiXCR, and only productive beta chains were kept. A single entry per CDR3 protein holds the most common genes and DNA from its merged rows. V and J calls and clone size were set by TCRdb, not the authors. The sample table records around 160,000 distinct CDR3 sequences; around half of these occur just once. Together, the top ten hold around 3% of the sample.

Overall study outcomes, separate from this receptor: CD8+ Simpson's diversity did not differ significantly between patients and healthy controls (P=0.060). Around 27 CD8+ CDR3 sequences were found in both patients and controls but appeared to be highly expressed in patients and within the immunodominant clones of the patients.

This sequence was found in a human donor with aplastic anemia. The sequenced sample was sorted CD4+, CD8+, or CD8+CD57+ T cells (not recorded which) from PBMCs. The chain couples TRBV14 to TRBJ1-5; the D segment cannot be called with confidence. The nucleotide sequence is TGTGCCAGCAGCTCGGAGGATCAGCCCCAGCATTTT. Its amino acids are CASSSEDQPQHF.